This T cell receptor beta chain was found in a study of T-cell reconstitution after alpha-beta-depleted transplantation in children (dated by TCRdb to 2016 to 2017). As for the study more broadly: T-cell immune reconstitution after TCRalphabeta/CD19-depleted allogeneic hematopoietic cell transplantation in children was quantitatively tracked in the study by means of TCR repertoire profiling.

The meaning of the sample's treatment or condition label: allogeneic hematopoietic cell transplantation with graft depleted of TCRalphabeta T cells and CD19 B cells. The transplant recipients were children given TCRalphabeta/CD19-depleted allogeneic hematopoietic cell grafts. The CDR3 measures 19 amino acids from cysteine to phenylalanine. Only the CDR3 part of the read is kept: 57 bases, read in frame from the first base. Via the germline V gene, CDR1 is SGHRS and CDR2 YFSETQ. Trimming at the junction amounts to 4 bases on V and 0 bases on J, and the germline ends lie 20 bases apart. Library generation was performed with PCR. For sequencing, an Illumina HiSeq 2500 was employed. To normalize quantification of the TCRbeta repertoire, the TCR libraries were built with molecular barcoding that relied on unique molecular identifiers. The public reads were reanalyzed by TCRdb: fastp trimming at Q25, MiXCR alignment, in-frame beta chains only. CDR3 protein sequences are deduplicated, and each keeps its most common genes and DNA. The table for this sample lists about 540,000 distinct CDR3 sequences; approximately 30% of them were counted only once. Approximately 39% of the sample belongs to the ten largest clones.

This clonotype occurred many times. Its cognate antigen has yet to be identified. Base qualities are not at hand, and no much larger clone is one base apart. The full study reports these points: In some patients, the high TCRbeta diversity seen at day 60 was put down to recipient T cells and intrathymic progenitors that had survived conditioning. Over the following months the frequencies of hyperexpanded clones went down, and after one year T-cell counts and TCRbeta diversity were mostly credited to newly produced T cells. The apparently early alphabetaT-cell count recovery about two months after transplant was reportedly dependent on only several hundred rapidly expanded clones derived from non-depleted graft cells.

The input for sequencing was PBMCs, taken before TCRalphabeta/CD19-depleted stem cell transplant. The rearranged segments are TRBV5-1 and TRBJ2-6, and possibly TRBD1, on 5 matching bases. The sequence came from a boy younger than two with Wiskott-Aldrich syndrome, due to receive a stem cell transplant. Read as DNA, the sequence is TGCGCCAGCAGCCGACAGTTCTCAGATAGACCCTCTGGGGCCAACGTCCTGACTTTC. This encodes CASSRQFSDRPSGANVLTF.